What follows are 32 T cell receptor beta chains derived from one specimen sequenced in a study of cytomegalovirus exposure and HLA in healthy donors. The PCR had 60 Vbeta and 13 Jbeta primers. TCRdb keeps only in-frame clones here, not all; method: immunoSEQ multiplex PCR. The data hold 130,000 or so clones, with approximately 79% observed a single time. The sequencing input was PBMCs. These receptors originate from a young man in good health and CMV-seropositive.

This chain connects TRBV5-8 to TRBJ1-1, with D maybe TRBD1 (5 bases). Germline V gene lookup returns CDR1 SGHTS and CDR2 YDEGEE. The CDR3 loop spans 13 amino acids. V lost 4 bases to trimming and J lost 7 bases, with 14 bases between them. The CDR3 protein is CASSPIQAIEAFF. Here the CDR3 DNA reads TGTGCCAGCAGCCCTATACAGGCGATTGAAGCTTTCTTT.

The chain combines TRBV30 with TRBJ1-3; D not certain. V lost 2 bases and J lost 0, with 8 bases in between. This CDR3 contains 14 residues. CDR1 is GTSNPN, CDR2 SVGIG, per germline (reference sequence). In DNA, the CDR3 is TGTGCCTGGAGTACTGGGCTCTCTGGAAACACCATATATTTT. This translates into CAWSTGLSGNTIYF. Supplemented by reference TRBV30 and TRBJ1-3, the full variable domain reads SQTIHQWPATLVQPVGSPLSLECTVEGTSNPNLYWYRQAAGRGLQLLFYSVGIGQISSEVPQNLSASRPQDRQFILSSKKLLLSDSGFYLCAWSTGLSGNTIYFGEGSWLTVV.

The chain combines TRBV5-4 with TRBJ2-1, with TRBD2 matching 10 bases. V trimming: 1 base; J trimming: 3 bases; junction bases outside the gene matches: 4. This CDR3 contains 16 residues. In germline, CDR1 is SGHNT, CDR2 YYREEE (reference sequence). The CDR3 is CASSLWASGSYNEQFF. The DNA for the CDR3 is TGTGCCAGCAGCTTGTGGGCTAGCGGGAGCTACAATGAGCAGTTCTTC.

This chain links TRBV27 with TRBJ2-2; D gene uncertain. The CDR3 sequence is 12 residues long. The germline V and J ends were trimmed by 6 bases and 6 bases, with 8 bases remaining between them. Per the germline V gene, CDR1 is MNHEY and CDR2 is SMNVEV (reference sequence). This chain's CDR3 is CASSFFAGELFF. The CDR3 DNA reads TGTGCCAGCAGCTTCTTTGCCGGGGAGCTGTTTTTT.

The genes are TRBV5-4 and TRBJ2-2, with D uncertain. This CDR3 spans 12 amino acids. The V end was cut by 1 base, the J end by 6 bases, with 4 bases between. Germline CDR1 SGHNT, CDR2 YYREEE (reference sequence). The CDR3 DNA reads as TGTGCCAGCAGCTTGTCTTCCGGGGAGCTGTTTTTT. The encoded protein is CASSLSSGELFF.

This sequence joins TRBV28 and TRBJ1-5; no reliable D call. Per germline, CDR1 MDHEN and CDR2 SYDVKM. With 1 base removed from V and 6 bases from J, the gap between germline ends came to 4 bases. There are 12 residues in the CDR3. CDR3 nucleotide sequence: TGTGCCAGCAGTTTATATAGTCAGCCCCAGCATTTT. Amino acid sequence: CASSLYSQPQHF.

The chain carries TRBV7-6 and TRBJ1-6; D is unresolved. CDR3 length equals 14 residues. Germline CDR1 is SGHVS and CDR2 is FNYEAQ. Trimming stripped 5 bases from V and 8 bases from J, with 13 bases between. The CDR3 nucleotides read TGTGCCAGCAGCATTAGTACCGAGTATTCACCCCTCCACTTT. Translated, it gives CASSISTEYSPLHF.

CDR3 protein: CAWRADRDHEQYF. The CDR3 region has the DNA TGTGCCTGGAGAGCGGACAGGGACCACGAGCAGTACTTC. The chain employs TRBV30 and TRBJ2-7; 8 nucleotides line up with TRBD1. Per germline, CDR1 GTSNPN and CDR2 SVGIG (reference sequence). V shed 3 bases and J 5 bases; nucleotides not matched to a gene: 6. This CDR3 contains 13 residues.

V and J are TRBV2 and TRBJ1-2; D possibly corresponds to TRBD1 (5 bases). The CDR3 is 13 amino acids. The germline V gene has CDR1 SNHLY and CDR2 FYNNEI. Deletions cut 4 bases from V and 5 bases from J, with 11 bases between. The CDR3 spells CASSVGDGYGYTF. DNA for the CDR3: TGTGCCAGCAGTGTAGGGGATGGTTATGGCTACACCTTC.

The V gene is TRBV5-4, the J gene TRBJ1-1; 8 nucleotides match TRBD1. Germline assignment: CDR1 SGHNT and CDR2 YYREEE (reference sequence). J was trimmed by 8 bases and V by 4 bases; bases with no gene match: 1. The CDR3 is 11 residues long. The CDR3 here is CASSGDREAFF. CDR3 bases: TGTGCCAGCAGCGGGGACAGGGAAGCTTTCTTT.

CDR3 protein: CASSVAFTGNEQFF. CDR3 coding DNA: TGTGCCAGCAGCGTAGCCTTTACGGGCAATGAGCAGTTCTTC. The V gene is TRBV9, the J gene TRBJ2-1; D unresolved. Germline V gene lookup returns CDR1 SGDLS and CDR2 YYNGEE. The CDR3 consists of 14 residues. Between the trimmed V and J ends, which lost 0 bases and 6 bases, there was a span of 10 bases.

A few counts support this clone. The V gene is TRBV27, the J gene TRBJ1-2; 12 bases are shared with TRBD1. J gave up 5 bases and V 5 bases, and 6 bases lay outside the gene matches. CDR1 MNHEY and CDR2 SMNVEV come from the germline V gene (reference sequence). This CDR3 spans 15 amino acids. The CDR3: CASSIGTGGRYGYTF. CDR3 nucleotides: TGTGCCAGCAGTATAGGGACAGGGGGCCGTTATGGCTACACCTTC.

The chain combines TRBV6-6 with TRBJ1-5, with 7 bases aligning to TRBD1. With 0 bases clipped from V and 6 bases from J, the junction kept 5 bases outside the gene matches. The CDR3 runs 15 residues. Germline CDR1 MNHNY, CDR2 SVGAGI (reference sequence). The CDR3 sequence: CASSYSVQGGQPQHF. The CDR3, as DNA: TGTGCCAGCAGTTACTCGGTGCAGGGGGGTCAGCCCCAGCATTTT.

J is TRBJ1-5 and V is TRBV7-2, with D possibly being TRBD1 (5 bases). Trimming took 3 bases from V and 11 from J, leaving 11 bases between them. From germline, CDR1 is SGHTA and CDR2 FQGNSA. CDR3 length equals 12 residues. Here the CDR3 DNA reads TGTGCCAGCAGCTTTAAAAAGGGGTCCCAGCATTTT. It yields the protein CASSFKKGSQHF.

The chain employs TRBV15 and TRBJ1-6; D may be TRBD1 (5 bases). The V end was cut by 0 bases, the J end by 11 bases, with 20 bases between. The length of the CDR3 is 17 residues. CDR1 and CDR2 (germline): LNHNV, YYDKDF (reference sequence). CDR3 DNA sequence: TGTGCCACCAGCAGAGATGCGTCCCGGGACTTCGGCACACCCCTCCACTTT. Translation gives CATSRDASRDFGTPLHF. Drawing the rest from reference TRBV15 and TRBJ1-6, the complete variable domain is DAMVIQNPRYQVTQFGKPVTLSCSQTLNHNVMYWYQQKSSQAPKLLFHYYDKDFNNEADTPDNFQSRRPNTSFCFLDIRSPGLGDTAMYLCATSRDASRDFGTPLHFGNGTRLTVT.

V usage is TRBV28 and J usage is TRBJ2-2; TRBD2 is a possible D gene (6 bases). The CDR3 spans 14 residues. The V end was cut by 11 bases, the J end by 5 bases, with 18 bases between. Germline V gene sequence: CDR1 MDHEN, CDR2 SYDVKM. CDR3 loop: CALMGGKRTGELFF. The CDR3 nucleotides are TGTGCCCTAATGGGGGGTAAGCGGACCGGGGAGCTGTTTTTT. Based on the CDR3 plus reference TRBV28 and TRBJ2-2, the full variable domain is DVKVTQSSRYLVKRTGEKVFLECVQDMDHENMFWYRQDPGLGLRLIYFSYDVKMKEKGDIPEGYSVSREKKERFSLILESASTNQTSMYLCALMGGKRTGELFFGEGSRLTVL.

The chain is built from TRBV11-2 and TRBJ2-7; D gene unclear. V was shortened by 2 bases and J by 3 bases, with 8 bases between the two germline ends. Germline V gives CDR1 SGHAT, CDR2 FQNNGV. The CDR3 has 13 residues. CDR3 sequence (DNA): TGTGCCAGCAGCTTATTGGTTAGCTACGAGCAGTACTTC. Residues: CASSLLVSYEQYF.

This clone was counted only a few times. The CDR3 sequence: CASSNRLALGGETQYF. The CDR3 bases are TGTGCCAGCAGCAATAGACTAGCGTTGGGGGGAGAGACCCAGTACTTC. This chain connects TRBV28 to TRBJ2-5; 8 bases map to TRBD2. CDR1 and CDR2 from the germline V gene are MDHEN and SYDVKM. CDR3 size: 16 residues. Trimming cost V 6 bases and J 4 bases; bases outside gene matches: 13. Looking up the rest from reference TRBV28 and TRBJ2-5 gives the full variable domain: DVKVTQSSRYLVKRTGEKVFLECVQDMDHENMFWYRQDPGLGLRLIYFSYDVKMKEKGDIPEGYSVSREKKERFSLILESASTNQTSMYLCASSNRLALGGETQYFGPGTRLLVL.

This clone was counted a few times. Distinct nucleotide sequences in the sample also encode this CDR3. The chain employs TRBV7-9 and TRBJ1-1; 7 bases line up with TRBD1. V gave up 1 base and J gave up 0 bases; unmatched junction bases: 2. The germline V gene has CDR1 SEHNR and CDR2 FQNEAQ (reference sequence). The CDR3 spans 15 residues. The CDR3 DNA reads TGTGCCAGCAGCTTAGGGGACAGAATGAACACTGAAGCTTTCTTT. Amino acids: CASSLGDRMNTEAFF.

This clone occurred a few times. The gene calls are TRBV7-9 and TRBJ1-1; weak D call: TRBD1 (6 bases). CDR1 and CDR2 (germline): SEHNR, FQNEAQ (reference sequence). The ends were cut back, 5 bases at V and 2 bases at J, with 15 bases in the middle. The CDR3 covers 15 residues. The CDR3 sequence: CASSPWGGSNTEAFF. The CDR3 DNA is TGTGCCAGCAGCCCTTGGGGGGGCAGCAACACTGAAGCTTTCTTT.

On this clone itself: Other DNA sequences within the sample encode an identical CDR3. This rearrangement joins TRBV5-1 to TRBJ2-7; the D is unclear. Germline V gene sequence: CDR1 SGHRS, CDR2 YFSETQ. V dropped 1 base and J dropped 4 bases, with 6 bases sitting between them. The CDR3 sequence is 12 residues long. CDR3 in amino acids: CASSLSVYEQYF. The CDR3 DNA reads TGCGCCAGCAGCTTGTCGGTGTACGAGCAGTACTTC.

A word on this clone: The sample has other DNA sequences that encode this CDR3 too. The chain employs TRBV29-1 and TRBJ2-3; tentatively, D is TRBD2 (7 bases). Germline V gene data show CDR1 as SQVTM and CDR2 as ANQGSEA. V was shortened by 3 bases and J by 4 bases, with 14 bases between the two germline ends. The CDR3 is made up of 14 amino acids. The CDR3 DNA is TGCAGCGTTGAGGGGGGGCGGGGAGCAGATACGCAGTATTTT. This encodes CSVEGGRGADTQYF.

DNA for the CDR3: TGTGCCAGCAGCCAAAGCGGAGCTAGCACAGATACGCAGTATTTT. Protein: CASSQSGASTDTQYF. The rearrangement links TRBV4-2 to TRBJ2-3; TRBD2 might be the D (5 bases). Trimming removed 2 bases at V and 0 bases at J, with 9 bases between. The CDR3 runs 15 residues. In germline, CDR1 is LGHNA, CDR2 YNFKEQ.

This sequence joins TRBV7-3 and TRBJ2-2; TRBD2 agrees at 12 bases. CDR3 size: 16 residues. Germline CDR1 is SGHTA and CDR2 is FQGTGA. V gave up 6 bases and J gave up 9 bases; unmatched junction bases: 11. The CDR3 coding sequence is TGTGCCAGCAGTTCGGCCCTAGCGGGAGGGCCCAGGGAGCTGTTTTTT. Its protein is CASSSALAGGPRELFF.

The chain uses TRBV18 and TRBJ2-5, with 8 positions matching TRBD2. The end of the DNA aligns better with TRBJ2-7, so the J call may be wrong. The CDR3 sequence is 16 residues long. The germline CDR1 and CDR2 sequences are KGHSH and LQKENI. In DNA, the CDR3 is TGTGCCAGCTCACCCCTAGGGGTAGCGGGAACCTACGAGCAGTACTTC. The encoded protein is CASSPLGVAGTYEQYF.

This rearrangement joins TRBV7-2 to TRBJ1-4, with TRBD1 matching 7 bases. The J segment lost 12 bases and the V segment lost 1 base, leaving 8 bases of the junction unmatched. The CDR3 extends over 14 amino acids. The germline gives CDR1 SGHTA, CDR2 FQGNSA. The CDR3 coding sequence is TGTGCCAGCAGCTTAGACAGTGGCCAGGGGGAACTGTTTTTT. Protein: CASSLDSGQGELFF.

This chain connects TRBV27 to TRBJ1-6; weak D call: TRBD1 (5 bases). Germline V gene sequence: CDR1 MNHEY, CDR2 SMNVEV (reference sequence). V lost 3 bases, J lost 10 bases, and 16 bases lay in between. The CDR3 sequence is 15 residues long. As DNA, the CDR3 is TGTGCCAGCAGTTTCGGTTTTAGGGGTGGGTCACCCCTCCACTTT. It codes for CASSFGFRGGSPLHF.

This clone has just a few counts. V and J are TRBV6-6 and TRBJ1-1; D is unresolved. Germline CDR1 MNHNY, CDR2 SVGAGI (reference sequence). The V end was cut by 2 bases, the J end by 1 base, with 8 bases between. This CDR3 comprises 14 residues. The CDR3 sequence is CASSYGGWNTEAFF. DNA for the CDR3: TGTGCCAGCAGTTACGGAGGGTGGAACACTGAAGCTTTCTTT.

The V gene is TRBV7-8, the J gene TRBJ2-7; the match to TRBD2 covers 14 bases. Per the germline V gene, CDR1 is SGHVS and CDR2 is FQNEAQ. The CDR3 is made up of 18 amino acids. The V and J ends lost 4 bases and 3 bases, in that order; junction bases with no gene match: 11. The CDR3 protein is CASSSRLAGGMVNYEQYF. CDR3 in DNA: TGTGCCAGCAGCTCGAGACTAGCGGGAGGGATGGTGAACTACGAGCAGTACTTC. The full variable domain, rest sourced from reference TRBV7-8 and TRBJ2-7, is GAGVSQSPRYKVAKRGQDVALRCDPISGHVSLFWYQQALGQGPEFLTYFQNEAQLDKSGLPSDRFFAERPEGSVSTLKIQRTQQEDSAVYLCASSSRLAGGMVNYEQYFGPGTRLTVT.

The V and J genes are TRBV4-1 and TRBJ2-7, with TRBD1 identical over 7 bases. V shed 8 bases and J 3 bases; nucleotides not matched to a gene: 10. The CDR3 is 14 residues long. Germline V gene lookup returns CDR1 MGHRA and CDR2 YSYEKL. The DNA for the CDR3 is TGCGCCAGCCTAGACAGGGTCGAAGGCTACGAGCAGTACTTC. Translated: CASLDRVEGYEQYF.

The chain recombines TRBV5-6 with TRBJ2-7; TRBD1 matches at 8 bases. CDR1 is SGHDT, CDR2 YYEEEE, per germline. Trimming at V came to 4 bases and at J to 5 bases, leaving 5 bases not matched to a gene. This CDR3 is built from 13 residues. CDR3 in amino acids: CASSLGQGHEQYF. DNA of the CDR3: TGTGCCAGCAGCCTAGGACAGGGCCACGAGCAGTACTTC.

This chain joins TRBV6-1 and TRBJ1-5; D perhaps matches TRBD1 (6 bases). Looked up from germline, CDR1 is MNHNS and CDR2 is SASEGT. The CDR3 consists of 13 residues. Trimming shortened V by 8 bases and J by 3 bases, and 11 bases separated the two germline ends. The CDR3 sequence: CASRWTDNQPQHF. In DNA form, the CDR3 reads TGTGCCAGCCGATGGACAGACAATCAGCCCCAGCATTTT.